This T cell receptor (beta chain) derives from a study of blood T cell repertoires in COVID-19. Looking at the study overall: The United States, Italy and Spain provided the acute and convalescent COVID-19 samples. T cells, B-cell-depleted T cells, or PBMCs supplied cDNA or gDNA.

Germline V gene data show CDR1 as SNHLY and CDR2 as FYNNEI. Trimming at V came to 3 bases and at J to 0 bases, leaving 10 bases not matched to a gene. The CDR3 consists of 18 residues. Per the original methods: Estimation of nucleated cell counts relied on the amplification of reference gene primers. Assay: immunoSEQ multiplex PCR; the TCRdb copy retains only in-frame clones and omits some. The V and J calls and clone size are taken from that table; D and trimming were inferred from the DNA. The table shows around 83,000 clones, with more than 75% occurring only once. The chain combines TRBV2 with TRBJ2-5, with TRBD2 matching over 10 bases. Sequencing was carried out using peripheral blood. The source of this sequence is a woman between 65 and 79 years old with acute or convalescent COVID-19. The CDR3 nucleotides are TGTGCCAGCAGTGATAAGTTGGCTACTAGCGGGAACCAAGAGACCCAGTACTTC. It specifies CASSDKLATSGNQETQYF.